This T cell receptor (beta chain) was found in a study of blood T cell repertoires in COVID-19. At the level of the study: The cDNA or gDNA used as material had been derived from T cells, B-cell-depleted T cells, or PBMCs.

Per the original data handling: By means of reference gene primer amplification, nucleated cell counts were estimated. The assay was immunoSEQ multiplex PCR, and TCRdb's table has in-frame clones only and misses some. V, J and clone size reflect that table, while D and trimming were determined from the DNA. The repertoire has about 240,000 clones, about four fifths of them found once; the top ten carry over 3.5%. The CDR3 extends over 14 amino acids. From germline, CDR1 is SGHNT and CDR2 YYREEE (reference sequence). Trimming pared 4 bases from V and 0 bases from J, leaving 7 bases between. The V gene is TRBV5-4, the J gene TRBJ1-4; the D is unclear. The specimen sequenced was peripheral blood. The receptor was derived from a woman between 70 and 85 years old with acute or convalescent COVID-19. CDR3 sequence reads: CASSQAATNEKLFF. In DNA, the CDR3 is TGTGCCAGCAGCCAGGCTGCAACTAATGAAAAACTGTTTTTT.